The source of this T cell receptor beta chain is a study of technical replicates of blood from a handful of donors. Sequenced by immunoSEQ multiplex PCR; TCRdb stores in-frame clones only, minus some. The sample records about 59,000 clones, 93% being singletons. This CDR3 has 17 residues. V lost 6 bases, J lost 2 bases, and 23 bases lay in between. Germline assignment: CDR1 MRHNA and CDR2 SNTAGT. Sequencing was carried out using PBMCs. This sequence originates from a human donor in good health. Some clones in this sample may be carry-over from other donors' samples. V is TRBV6-4 and J is TRBJ2-7, with D tentatively TRBD1 (6 bases). This CDR3 reads CASRMLGGGQGTYEQYF. The CDR3 DNA reads as TGTGCCAGCAGAATGTTGGGTGGGGGCCAGGGAACCTACGAGCAGTACTTC.